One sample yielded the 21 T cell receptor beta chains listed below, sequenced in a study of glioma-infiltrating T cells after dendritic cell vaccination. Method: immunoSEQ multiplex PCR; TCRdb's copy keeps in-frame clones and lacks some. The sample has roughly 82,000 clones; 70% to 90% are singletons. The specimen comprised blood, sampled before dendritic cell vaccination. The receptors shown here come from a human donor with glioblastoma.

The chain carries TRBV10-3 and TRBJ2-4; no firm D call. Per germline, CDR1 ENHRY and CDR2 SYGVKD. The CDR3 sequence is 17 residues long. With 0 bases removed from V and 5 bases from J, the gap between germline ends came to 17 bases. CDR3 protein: CAISESQGVGPENIQYF. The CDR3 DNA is TGTGCCATCAGTGAGTCACAAGGAGTAGGCCCCGAAAACATTCAGTACTTC.

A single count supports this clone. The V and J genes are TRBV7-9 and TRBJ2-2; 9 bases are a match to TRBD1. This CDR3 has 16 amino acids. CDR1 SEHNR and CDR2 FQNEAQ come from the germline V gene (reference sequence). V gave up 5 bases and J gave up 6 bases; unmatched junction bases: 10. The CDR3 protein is CASSIGQGLISGELFF. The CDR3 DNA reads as TGTGCCAGCAGCATCGGACAGGGGCTAATTTCCGGGGAGCTGTTTTTT. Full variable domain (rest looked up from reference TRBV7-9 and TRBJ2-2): DTGVSQNPRHKITKRGQNVTFRCDPISEHNRLYWYRQTLGQGPEFLTYFQNEAQLEKSRLLSDRFSAERPKGSFSTLEIQRTEQGDSAMYLCASSIGQGLISGELFFGEGSRLTVL.

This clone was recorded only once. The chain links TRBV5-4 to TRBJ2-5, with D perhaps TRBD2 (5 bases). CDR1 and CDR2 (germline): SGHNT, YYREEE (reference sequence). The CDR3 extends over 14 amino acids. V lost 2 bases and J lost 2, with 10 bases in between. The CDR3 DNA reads TGTGCCAGCAGCTTCCGACTACTACAAGAGACCCAGTACTTC. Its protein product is CASSFRLLQETQYF. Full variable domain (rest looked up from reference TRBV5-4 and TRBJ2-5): ETGVTQSPTHLIKTRGQQVTLRCSSQSGHNTVSWYQQALGQGPQFIFQYYREEENGRGNFPPRFSGLQFPNYSSELNVNALELDDSALYLCASSFRLLQETQYFGPGTRLLVL.

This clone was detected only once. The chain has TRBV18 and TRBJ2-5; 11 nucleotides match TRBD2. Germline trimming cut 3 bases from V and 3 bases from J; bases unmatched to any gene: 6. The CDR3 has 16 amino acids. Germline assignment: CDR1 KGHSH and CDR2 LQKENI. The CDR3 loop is CASSPSGRVRKETQYF. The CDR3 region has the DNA TGTGCCAGCTCACCTAGCGGGAGGGTGAGAAAAGAGACCCAGTACTTC.

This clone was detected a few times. The CDR3 DNA reads TGTGCCAGCGGAAGGACAGGAAGCTCCTACAATGAGCAGTTCTTC. Translation: CASGRTGSSYNEQFF. The rearrangement links TRBV6-1 to TRBJ2-1; 7 positions match TRBD1. Germline CDR1 is MNHNS and CDR2 is SASEGT. The CDR3 runs to 15 residues. V trimming: 8 bases; J trimming: 0 bases; junction bases outside the gene matches: 7.

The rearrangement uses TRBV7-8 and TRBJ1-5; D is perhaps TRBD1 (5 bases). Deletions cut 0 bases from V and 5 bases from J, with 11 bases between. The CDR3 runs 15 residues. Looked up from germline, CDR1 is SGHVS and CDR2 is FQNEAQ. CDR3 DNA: TGTGCCAGCAGCTTAGCGCTGCGGGGGGATCAGCCCCAGCATTTT. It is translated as CASSLALRGDQPQHF.

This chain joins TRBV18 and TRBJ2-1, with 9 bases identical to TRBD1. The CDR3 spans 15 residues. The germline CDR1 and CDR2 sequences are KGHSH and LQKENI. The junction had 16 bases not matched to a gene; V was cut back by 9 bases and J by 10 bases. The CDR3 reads CASRANDRGELEQFF. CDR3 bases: TGTGCCAGTCGAGCCAACGACAGGGGGGAGTTGGAGCAGTTCTTC.

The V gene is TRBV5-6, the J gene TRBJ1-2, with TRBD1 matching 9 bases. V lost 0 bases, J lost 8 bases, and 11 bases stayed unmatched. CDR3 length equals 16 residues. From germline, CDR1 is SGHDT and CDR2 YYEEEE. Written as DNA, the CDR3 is TGTGCCAGCAGCTTGGGGGACAGGGTAATTATAAACGGCTACACCTTC. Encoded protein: CASSLGDRVIINGYTF.

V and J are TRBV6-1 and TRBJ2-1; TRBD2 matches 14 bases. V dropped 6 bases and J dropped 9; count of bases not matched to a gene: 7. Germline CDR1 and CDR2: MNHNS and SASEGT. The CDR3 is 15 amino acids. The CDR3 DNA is TGTGCCAGCAGCCAAAGGACTAGCGGGAGGAGTGAGCAGTTCTTC. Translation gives CASSQRTSGRSEQFF.

The CDR3 region has the DNA TGTGCCACTCGCCGGGACAGGGGCCAAGAGACCCAGTACTTC. Its translation: CATRRDRGQETQYF. This chain links TRBV6-1 with TRBJ2-5; TRBD1 aligns across 10 bases. V was clipped by 10 bases and J by 1 base; unmatched bases: 6. The germline V gene has CDR1 MNHNS and CDR2 SASEGT. This CDR3 is 14 amino acids long.

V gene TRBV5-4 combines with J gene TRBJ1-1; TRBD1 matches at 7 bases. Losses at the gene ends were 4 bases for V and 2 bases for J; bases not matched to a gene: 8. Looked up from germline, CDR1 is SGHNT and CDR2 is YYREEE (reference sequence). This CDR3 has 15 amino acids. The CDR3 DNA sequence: TGTGCCAGCAGCCCCAGGACAGGTGATAACACTGAAGCTTTCTTT. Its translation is CASSPRTGDNTEAFF.

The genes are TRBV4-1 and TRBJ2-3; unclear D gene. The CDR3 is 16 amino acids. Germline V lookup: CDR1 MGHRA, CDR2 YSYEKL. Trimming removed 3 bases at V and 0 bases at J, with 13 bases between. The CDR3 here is CASSQPVGGSTDTQYF. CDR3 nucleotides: TGCGCCAGCAGCCAGCCAGTCGGCGGTAGCACAGATACGCAGTATTTT.

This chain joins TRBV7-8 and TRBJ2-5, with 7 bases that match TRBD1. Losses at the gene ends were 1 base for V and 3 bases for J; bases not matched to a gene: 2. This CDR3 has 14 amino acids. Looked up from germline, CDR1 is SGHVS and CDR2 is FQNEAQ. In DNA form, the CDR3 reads TGTGCCAGCAGCTTAGGAGACAGGGAAGAGACCCAGTACTTC. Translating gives CASSLGDREETQYF.

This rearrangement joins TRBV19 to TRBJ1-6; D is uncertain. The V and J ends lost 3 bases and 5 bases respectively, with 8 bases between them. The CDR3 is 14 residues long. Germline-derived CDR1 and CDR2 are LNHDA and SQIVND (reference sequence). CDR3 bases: TGTGCCAGTAGTATGACGGGTAATAATTCACCCCTCCACTTT. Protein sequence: CASSMTGNNSPLHF.

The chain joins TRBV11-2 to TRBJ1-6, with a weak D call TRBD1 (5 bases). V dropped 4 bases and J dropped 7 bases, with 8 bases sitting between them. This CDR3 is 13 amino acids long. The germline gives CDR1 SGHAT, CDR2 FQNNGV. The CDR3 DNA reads TGTGCCAGCAGCTCAGGGAGGAATTCACCCCTCCACTTT. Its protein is CASSSGRNSPLHF.

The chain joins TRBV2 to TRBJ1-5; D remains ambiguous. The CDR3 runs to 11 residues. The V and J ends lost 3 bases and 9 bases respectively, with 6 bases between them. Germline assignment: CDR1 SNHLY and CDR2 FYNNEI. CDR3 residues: CASSEPGPQHF. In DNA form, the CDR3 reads TGTGCCAGCAGTGAGCCAGGGCCCCAGCATTTT.

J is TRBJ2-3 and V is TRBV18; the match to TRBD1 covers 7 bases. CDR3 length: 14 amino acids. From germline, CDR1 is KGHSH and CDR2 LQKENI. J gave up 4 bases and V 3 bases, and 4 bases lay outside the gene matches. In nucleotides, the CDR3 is TGTGCCAGCTCACCGGGGACAGCTTCAGATACGCAGTATTTT. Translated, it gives CASSPGTASDTQYF.

This CDR3 is CASSLVGAQGNQPQHF. DNA for the CDR3: TGTGCCAGCAGCTTAGTGGGGGCGCAGGGCAATCAGCCCCAGCATTTT. The chain links TRBV5-4 to TRBJ1-5; D may be TRBD1 (6 bases). CDR1 SGHNT and CDR2 YYREEE come from the germline V gene (reference sequence). Trimming removed 2 bases at V and 2 bases at J, with 14 bases between. This CDR3 is 16 amino acids long.

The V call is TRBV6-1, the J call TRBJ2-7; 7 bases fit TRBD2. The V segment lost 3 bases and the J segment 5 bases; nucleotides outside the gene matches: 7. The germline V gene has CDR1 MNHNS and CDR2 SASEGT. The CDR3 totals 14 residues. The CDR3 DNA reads TGTGCCAGCAGTGAGGGACTAATACTAAACGAGCAGTACTTC. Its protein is CASSEGLILNEQYF.

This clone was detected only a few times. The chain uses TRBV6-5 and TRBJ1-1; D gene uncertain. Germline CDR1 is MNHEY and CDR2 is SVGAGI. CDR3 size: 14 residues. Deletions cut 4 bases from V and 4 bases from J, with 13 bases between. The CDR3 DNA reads TGTGCCAGCAGTTCAAGACATCTCAGCACTGAAGCTTTCTTT. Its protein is CASSSRHLSTEAFF.

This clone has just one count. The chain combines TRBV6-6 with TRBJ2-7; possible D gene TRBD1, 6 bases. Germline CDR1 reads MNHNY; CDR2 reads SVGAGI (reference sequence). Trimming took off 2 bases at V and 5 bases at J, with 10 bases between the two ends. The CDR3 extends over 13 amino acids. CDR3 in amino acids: CASSYLQGNEQYF. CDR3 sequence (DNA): TGTGCCAGCAGTTACCTACAGGGTAACGAGCAGTACTTC.